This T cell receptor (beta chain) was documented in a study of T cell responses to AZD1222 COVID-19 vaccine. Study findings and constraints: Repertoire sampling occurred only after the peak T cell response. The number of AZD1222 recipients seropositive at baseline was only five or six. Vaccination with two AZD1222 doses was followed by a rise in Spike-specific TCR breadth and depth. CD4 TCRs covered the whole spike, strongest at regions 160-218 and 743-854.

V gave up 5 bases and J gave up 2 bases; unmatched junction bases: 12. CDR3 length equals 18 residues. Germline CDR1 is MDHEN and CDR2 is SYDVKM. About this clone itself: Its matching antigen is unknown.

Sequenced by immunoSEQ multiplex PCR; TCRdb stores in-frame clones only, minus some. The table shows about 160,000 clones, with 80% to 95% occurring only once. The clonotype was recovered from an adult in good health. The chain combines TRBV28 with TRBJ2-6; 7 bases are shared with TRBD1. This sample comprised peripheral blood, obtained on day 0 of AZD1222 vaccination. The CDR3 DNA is TGTGCCAGCAGTCTAATTCTAGACAGGGTGGCTGGGGCCAACGTCCTGACTTTC. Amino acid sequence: CASSLILDRVAGANVLTF.